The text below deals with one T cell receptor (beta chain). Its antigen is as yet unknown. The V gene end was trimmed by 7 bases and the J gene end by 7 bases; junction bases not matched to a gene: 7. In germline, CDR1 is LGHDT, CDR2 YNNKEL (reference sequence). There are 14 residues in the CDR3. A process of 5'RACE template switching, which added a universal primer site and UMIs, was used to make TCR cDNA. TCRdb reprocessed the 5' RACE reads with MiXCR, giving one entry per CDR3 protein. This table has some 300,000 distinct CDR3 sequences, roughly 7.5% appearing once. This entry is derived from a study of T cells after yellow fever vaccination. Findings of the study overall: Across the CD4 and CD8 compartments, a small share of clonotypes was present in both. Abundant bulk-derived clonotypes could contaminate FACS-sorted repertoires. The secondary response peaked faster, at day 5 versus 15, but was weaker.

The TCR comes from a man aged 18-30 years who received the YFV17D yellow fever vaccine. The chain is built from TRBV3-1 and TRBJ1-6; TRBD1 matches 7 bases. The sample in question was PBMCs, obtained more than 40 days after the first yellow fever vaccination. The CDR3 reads CASTPGQHNSPLHF. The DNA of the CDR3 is TGTGCCAGCACCCCGGGACAGCACAATTCACCCCTCCACTTT.